The present TCR beta chain was sequenced within a study of T cells after yellow fever vaccination. Per germline, CDR1 SGHKS and CDR2 YYEKEE (reference sequence). With 6 bases removed from V and 0 bases from J, the gap between germline ends came to 16 bases. This CDR3 has 15 residues. TCRdb fed the 5' RACE reads into MiXCR, producing one record per CDR3 protein. The sample contains 300,000 to 400,000 distinct CDR3 sequences, about 8.3% of which appear only once. To note about this clonotype: The antigen remains unidentified.

General study points: At around 96% for CD4 and approximately 88% for CD8, most primary-vaccination clones showed up again after the booster. A limited proportion of clonotypes was detected within both the CD4 and CD8 compartments.

The source of this sequence is a man younger than 35 who received the YFV17D yellow fever vaccine. This chain links TRBV5-5 with TRBJ2-7; weak D call: TRBD1 (5 bases). The sequencing used PBMCs, collected about 41 days after the first yellow fever vaccination. CDR3 DNA: TGTGCCAGCACCCAGCCAGGGATAAGCTCCTACGAGCAGTACGTC. It is translated as CASTQPGISSYEQYV.